This note documents a single T cell receptor beta chain sequence. Its antigen remains undetermined. For each CD8+ T cell subset, flow sorting was done in triplicate, and 300,000 to 350,000 cells per subset went directly into RLT lysis buffer. To exclude memory contaminants, naive CD8+ T cells were stringently defined as CD45RO-CCR7+CD27+CD95-. Standard density gradient centrifugation was used to isolate peripheral blood mononuclear cells from buffy coats. A FACSAria III was used to flow-sort naive CXCR3-negative and CXCR3-positive CD8+ T cells. An RNeasy Mini Kit was used to extract total RNA from the sorted cells. Sequencing was performed on a NextSeq 550. The Human TCR Profiling Kit (MiLaboratory) was used to make UMI-labeled 5' RACE TRB cDNA libraries. The full amount of extracted RNA was used for cDNA synthesis, and the full amount of resulting cDNA was used for PCR amplification. Libraries were prepared in parallel using an identical number of PCR cycles. The study's own analysis went as follows. MIGEC and MiXCR extracted about 49,000 +/- 11,000 unique UMI-labeled TRB cDNA molecules per library, requiring at least two reads per UMI. An average of around 40,000 +/- 10,000 functional in-frame TRB CDR3 nucleotide clonotypes without stop codons was found per library. After downsampling to 5000 UMI-labeled TRB molecules per sample, diversity metrics such as normalized Shannon-Wiener and Chao1 were calculated in VDJtools. For the central five CDR3 residues, VDJtools calculated physicochemical properties weighted by clonotype size, namely interaction energy, strength, volume and Kidera factor 4. The reads went through TCRdb reprocessing, and each CDR3 protein sequence gets one entry with no DNA. The V and J calls and clone size are TCRdb's, not the authors'. In this sample's table one finds 84,000 or so distinct CDR3 sequences. The biggest ten clones account for approximately 0.58% of the sample.

This sample stems from a study of CXCR3-negative and CXCR3-positive naive CD8 T cells (dated by TCRdb to about 2019). About the full investigation: In total, 130 million to 150 million TRB reads were obtained, or roughly 1.5 +/- 0.3 million reads per library. Diversity and physicochemical repertoire analyses were performed on around twelve donors pooled from two independent experiments. Naive subsets from a handful of donors and memory cells from 3 donors were included in the TRBV-TRBJ cluster analysis.

Overall study outcomes, separate from this receptor: Compared with CXCR3-negative naive cells, CXCR3-positive naive cells had TRB CDR3s with higher hydrophobicity (lower Kidera factor 4), lower energy, and higher strength and volume indices. Because surface CD5, which has been linked to self-reactivity in mice, was comparable between naive subsets, TCR interaction strength was also inferred from TRB CDR3 physicochemical properties. Because CXCR3 expression was partially decreased after cryopreservation, freshly isolated PBMCs were used for most assays. TRBV-TRBJ usage was similar between naive CXCR3-negative and CXCR3-positive cells from the same donor, while memory cells showed distinct patterns. Repertoire diversity was comparably high in both naive subsets but much lower in memory CD8+ T cells.

Measured from the cysteine to the phenylalanine, the CDR3 is 15 residues long. No DNA has been recorded. Via the germline V gene (reference sequence), CDR1 is SGHKS and CDR2 YYEKEE. Rearrangement joined TRBV5-5 to TRBJ2-7; TCRdb outputs TRBD2, but without DNA this stays unchecked. This receptor was identified in a human donor in good health. Some clones in this sample may be carry-over from other donors' samples. Sample: naive CXCR3+ CD8+ T cells from blood. The sample's cell subset or site label, decoded: CD45RO-CCR7+CD27+CD95- naive CD8+ T cells expressing CXCR3 (TNR3+). The CDR3 corresponds to CASSPGTSGDYEQYF.